The 7 T cell receptor beta chains below all came from one sample that was sequenced in a study of vaccination and CD4 T cells after COVID-19. The time point denotes: late sampling 161 to 241 days after vaccination in three convalescent patients. Treatment indicated: roughly 10-day PBMC culture with coronavirus spike peptide pools or control peptides (ViraFEST assay). Cultured CD4+ T cell DNA was sequenced using the Oncomine TCR Beta short-read assay. Each CDR3 protein gets one entry after TCRdb re-called the PCR reads with MiXCR. Here the sample spans roughly 19,000 distinct CDR3 sequences, roughly 40% being singletons. No cognate antigen is known for these TCRs. The specimen was CD4+ T cells from blood, cultured in vitro, collected about 7 months after SARS-CoV-2 vaccination. The receptor set was obtained from a human donor who had recovered from COVID-19.

The chain combines TRBV28 with TRBJ2-3; 10 bases are shared with TRBD2. CDR1 and CDR2 (germline): MDHEN, SYDVKM. V shed 6 bases and J 4 bases; nucleotides not matched to a gene: 10. The CDR3 contains 16 residues. Here the CDR3 reads CASSPPPSGRPDTQYF. In nucleotides, the CDR3 is TGTGCCAGCAGCCCTCCCCCTAGCGGGAGACCAGATACGCAGTATTTT.

This clonotype was counted only a few times. The gene calls are TRBV7-2 and TRBJ2-5, with D unresolved. The V gene lost 2 bases and the J gene lost 3 bases, with 13 bases spanning the gap. The CDR3 totals 15 residues. The germline CDR1 and CDR2 sequences are SGHTA and FQGNSA. The CDR3 DNA reads as TGTGCCAGCAGCTTATTATCCGCAGGAGAAGAGACCCAGTACTTC. Its protein product is CASSLLSAGEETQYF.

By share, this clonotype counts as medium-sized. This chain links TRBV7-9 with TRBJ1-5; D is ambiguous. Trimming removed 1 base at V and 5 bases at J, with 3 bases between. Germline CDR1 and CDR2: SEHNR and FQNEAQ (reference sequence). The CDR3 spans 12 residues. CDR3 sequence: CASSLGDQPQHF. CDR3 in DNA: TGTGCCAGCAGCTTAGGCGATCAGCCCCAGCATTTT.

This chain joins TRBV6-5 and TRBJ1-2; D is undetermined. The germline CDR1 and CDR2 sequences are MNHEY and SVGAGI. Trimming stripped 0 bases from V and 1 base from J, with 9 bases between. CDR3 length equals 15 residues. CDR3 coding DNA: TGTGCCAGCAGTTACTCGAATAGGGTTAACTATGGCTACACCTTC. The encoded protein is CASSYSNRVNYGYTF.

This clonotype was counted a few times. The chain couples TRBV19 to TRBJ1-5, with 11 nucleotides matching TRBD1. CDR3 size: 17 residues. Germline assignment: CDR1 LNHDA and CDR2 SQIVND (reference sequence). V trimming: 3 bases; J trimming: 4 bases; junction bases outside the gene matches: 8. The CDR3 protein is CASSIAGQGAWNQPQHF. For the CDR3, the DNA is TGTGCCAGTAGTATCGCCGGACAGGGGGCATGGAATCAGCCCCAGCATTTT.

The gene calls are TRBV12-3 or TRBV12-4 and TRBJ1-1, with D unclear. V lost 5 bases to trimming and J lost 11 bases, with 15 bases between them. The CDR3 length is 12 residues. Here the CDR3 reads CASSLQTLGAFF. CDR3 coding DNA: TGTGCCAGCAGTCTACAGACACTTGGGGCTTTCTTT.

This rearrangement joins TRBV7-9 to TRBJ1-4; no clear D gene. This CDR3 has 12 residues. Trimming took 3 bases from V and 4 from J, leaving 3 bases between them. The V gene's germline CDR1 is SEHNR and CDR2 FQNEAQ (reference sequence). DNA for the CDR3: TGTGCCAGCAGCTTGGGTAATGAAAAACTGTTTTTT. This translates into CASSLGNEKLFF.